This T cell receptor beta chain emerged from a study of T cell changes during pregnancy in multiple sclerosis. Generated by immunoSEQ multiplex PCR, the TCRdb table keeps only in-frame clones and is missing some. The table records tens of thousands of clones, approximately 86% of them present only once. The germline gives CDR1 SGHNT, CDR2 YYREEE (reference sequence). CDR3 size: 15 residues. V was pared by 4 bases and J by 4 bases, with 9 bases of the junction left unmatched. This TCR was sampled from a female donor in good health, enrolled as a control in a pregnancy study. The V gene is TRBV5-4, the J gene TRBJ2-3, with TRBD1 identical over 7 bases. This material consisted of CD8+ T cells from peripheral blood mononuclear cells, taken in the first trimester of pregnancy. The CDR3 region has the DNA TGTGCCAGCAGCGTAGGGGGACAGTTTCCAGATACGCAGTATTTT. Protein product: CASSVGGQFPDTQYF.